The 17 T cell receptor beta chains reported below all come from one sample, sequenced in a study of early T cells in non-severe SARS-CoV-2 infection. Via MiXCR, TCRdb re-called the 5' RACE reads, giving one row per CDR3 protein. The sample contains 80,000 to 95,000 distinct CDR3 sequences, around 12% of which appear only once. The specimen sequenced was whole blood. The source is an adult who was a healthcare worker with PCR-confirmed SARS-CoV-2 infection or an uninfected control (not recorded which).

CDR3 loop: CASSLAGPNNEQFF. DNA for the CDR3: TGTGCCAGCAGTCTAGCGGGGCCGAACAATGAGCAGTTCTTC. This chain connects TRBV27 to TRBJ2-1, with 9 positions matching TRBD2. CDR3 size: 14 residues. With V trimmed by 5 bases and J by 5 bases, 4 bases remained unmatched. Germline V gives CDR1 MNHEY, CDR2 SMNVEV (reference sequence).

The chain links TRBV7-3 to TRBJ2-3; D unclear. Trimming left V 0 bases short and J 5 bases short, with 6 bases between. Germline V gene sequence: CDR1 SGHTA, CDR2 FQGTGA. CDR3 length: 13 residues. The CDR3 protein is CASSLTGRDTQYF. The CDR3 DNA reads as TGTGCCAGCAGCTTAACTGGAAGAGATACGCAGTATTTT.

This clonotype was seen more than once but under ten times. V gene TRBV6-5 combines with J gene TRBJ2-2; the D gene is possibly TRBD2 (6 bases). Germline V gene sequence: CDR1 MNHEY, CDR2 SVGAGI. This CDR3 region has 15 residues. V was shortened by 0 bases and J by 7 bases, with 12 bases between the two germline ends. CDR3: CASSYSIPGDGELFF. CDR3 in DNA: TGTGCCAGCAGTTACTCGATTCCGGGGGACGGGGAGCTGTTTTTT.

This clonotype was counted a few times. The rearrangement links TRBV7-8 to TRBJ2-6, with 12 bases that match TRBD2. V lost 3 bases to trimming and J lost 2 bases; unmatched junction nucleotides: 17. This CDR3 comprises 22 residues. Germline V gene data show CDR1 as SGHVS and CDR2 as FQNEAQ. The CDR3 DNA follows: TGTGCCAGCAGCTTTGTGCTAGCGGGAGGGCGGCCCCTAGAGGCTGGGGCCAACGTCCTGACTTTC. This translates into CASSFVLAGGRPLEAGANVLTF.

This clonotype was counted a few times. The chain carries TRBV27 and TRBJ2-1; TRBD2 matches at 7 bases. The germline V gene encodes CDR1 MNHEY and CDR2 SMNVEV (reference sequence). J was trimmed by 6 bases and V by 6 bases; bases with no gene match: 5. This CDR3 has 13 residues. The CDR3 bases are TGTGCCAGCAGGGAGAGCGGGACCAATGAGCAGTTCTTC. It codes for CASRESGTNEQFF.

This chain uses TRBV20-1 with TRBJ2-3, with D unclear. The germline gives CDR1 DFQATT, CDR2 SNEGSKA (reference sequence). The V end was cut by 1 base, the J end by 6 bases, with 8 bases between. The length of the CDR3 is 12 residues. DNA for the CDR3: TGCAGTGCTAGAGGAACCGGCGATACGCAGTATTTT. Amino acids: CSARGTGDTQYF.

Many counts were recorded for this clonotype. The rearrangement uses TRBV20-1 and TRBJ2-7, with TRBD1 matching 7 bases. This CDR3 contains 15 residues. Germline V gene sequence: CDR1 DFQATT, CDR2 SNEGSKA (reference sequence). CDR3 bases: TGCAGCCAATATCGCCAACAGGGGAGCTCCTACGAGCAGTACTTC. This sequence encodes CSQYRQQGSSYEQYF.

Only a few counts were recorded for this clonotype. The chain uses TRBV7-9 and TRBJ2-5, with TRBD1 matching 8 bases. The CDR3 sequence is 14 residues long. After removal of 7 bases from V and 1 base from J, the junction contained 5 bases not matched to a gene. Looked up from germline, CDR1 is SEHNR and CDR2 is FQNEAQ (reference sequence). CDR3 in DNA: TGTGCCAGCATACGGACAGGGTCCCAAGAGACCCAGTACTTC. Translated: CASIRTGSQETQYF.

This clonotype was detected only a few times. The chain has TRBV19 and TRBJ2-1; 12 nucleotides match TRBD2. The CDR3 length is 15 residues. The germline V gene has CDR1 LNHDA and CDR2 SQIVND (reference sequence). Trimming cost V 5 bases and J 6 bases; bases outside gene matches: 5. This chain's CDR3 is CASSVGLAGINEQFF. The CDR3 nucleotides read TGTGCCAGTAGTGTAGGACTAGCGGGGATCAATGAGCAGTTCTTC.

The genes are TRBV11-2 and TRBJ2-7, with D tentatively TRBD1 or TRBD2 (5 bases each). Between the trimmed V and J ends, which lost 5 bases and 4 bases, there was a span of 24 bases. This CDR3 spans 17 amino acids. Germline CDR1 SGHAT, CDR2 FQNNGV. Written as DNA, the CDR3 is TGTGCCAGCAGCCAGCGAATTGAGAGGGGAAAAGGGTACGAGCAGTACTTC. Its protein is CASSQRIERGKGYEQYF.

This clonotype has a handful of counts. This chain links TRBV19 with TRBJ1-5; D uncertain. The CDR3 totals 11 residues. Germline CDR1 reads LNHDA; CDR2 reads SQIVND (reference sequence). V lost 9 bases and J 4 bases, leaving 7 bases between the germline ends. The CDR3: CASYINQPQHF. The CDR3, as DNA: TGTGCCAGCTATATTAATCAGCCCCAGCATTTT. Based on the CDR3 plus reference TRBV19 and TRBJ1-5, the full variable domain is DGGITQSPKYLFRKEGQNVTLSCEQNLNHDAMYWYRQDPGQGLRLIYYSQIVNDFQKGDIAEGYSVSREKKESFPLTVTSAQKNPTAFYLCASYINQPQHFGDGTRLSIL.

About this clonotype: At one end the junction does not follow the germline gene, possibly because of a read error. The chain carries TRBV20-1 and TRBJ2-5; 8 bases agree with TRBD2. Germline values: CDR1 DFQATT, CDR2 SNEGSKA (reference sequence). The CDR3 is 14 amino acids. CDR3 protein: CSARSGSYQGTQYF. The CDR3 DNA reads TGCAGTGCTCGAAGCGGGAGTTATCAAGGGACCCAGTACTTC.

The rearrangement joins TRBV9 to TRBJ2-7, with 9 bases lining up with TRBD2. J lost 1 base, V lost 3 bases, and 2 bases had no gene match. This CDR3 is 14 amino acids long. Germline CDR1 SGDLS, CDR2 YYNGEE. CDR3 loop: CASSAGLASYEQYF. The CDR3 nucleotides are TGTGCCAGCAGCGCCGGACTAGCGTCCTACGAGCAGTACTTC. Full variable domain (rest looked up from reference TRBV9 and TRBJ2-7): DSGVTQTPKHLITATGQRVTLRCSPRSGDLSVYWYQQSLDQGLQFLIQYYNGEERAKGNILERFSAQQFPDLHSELNLSSLELGDSALYFCASSAGLASYEQYFGPGTRLTVT.

The V gene is TRBV7-2, the J gene TRBJ2-6, with 12 bases matching TRBD2. V was pared by 5 bases and J by 2 bases, with 7 bases of the junction left unmatched. The CDR3 is made up of 18 amino acids. Germline V lookup: CDR1 SGHTA, CDR2 FQGNSA. The DNA for the CDR3 is TGTGCCAGCAGCACAACACTAGCGGGAGGTGCTGGGGCCAACGTCCTGACTTTC. Encoded protein: CASSTTLAGGAGANVLTF.

This chain connects TRBV9 to TRBJ2-3; tentative D call: TRBD2 (6 bases). Germline V gene data show CDR1 as SGDLS and CDR2 as YYNGEE. There are 15 residues in the CDR3. Trimming took off 0 bases at V and 1 base at J, with 9 bases between the two ends. The CDR3 reads CASSVVGTRTDTQYF. The CDR3 nucleotides read TGTGCCAGCAGCGTAGTGGGGACTCGCACAGATACGCAGTATTTT.

This clonotype occurred a few times. The rearrangement uses TRBV2 and TRBJ2-3, with a weak D call TRBD2 (5 bases). The CDR3 runs to 14 residues. Deletions cut 7 bases from V and 3 bases from J, with 14 bases between. Germline loops: CDR1 SNHLY, CDR2 FYNNEI. The CDR3: CASKEDQITDTQYF. The CDR3 DNA reads as TGTGCCAGCAAGGAGGACCAGATTACAGATACGCAGTATTTT.

The rearrangement uses TRBV11-2 and TRBJ2-2, with D uncertain. The CDR3 runs to 12 residues. CDR1 and CDR2 from the germline V gene are SGHAT and FQNNGV. V shed 5 bases and J shed 6 bases, with 7 bases lying between them. CDR3 nucleotides: TGTGCCAGCAGCCCTGACTCCGGGGAGCTGTTTTTT. This translates into CASSPDSGELFF.